A single sample gave rise to the 11 T cell receptor beta chains below, sequenced in a study of control samples from healthy donors and cancer patients. Method: immunoSEQ multiplex PCR; TCRdb's copy keeps in-frame clones and lacks some. The sample contains over 45,000 clones, roughly 87% of which appear only once. The specimen sequenced was PBMCs. Source of these receptors: a man aged 40-49 years with colorectal cancer.

This chain uses TRBV11-2 with TRBJ1-5; the match to TRBD1 covers 8 bases. V shed 2 bases, J shed 1 base, and the junction held 13 bases outside the gene matches. CDR3 length equals 19 residues. Germline CDR1 and CDR2: SGHAT and FQNNGV. CDR3 bases: TGTGCCAGCAGCTTAACCGGGACAGGTGGATCTTTGAGCAATCAGCCCCAGCATTTT. Its protein product is CASSLTGTGGSLSNQPQHF.

The V gene is TRBV5-6, the J gene TRBJ2-7; D is unresolved. The CDR3 runs 11 residues. Germline V gene sequence: CDR1 SGHDT, CDR2 YYEEEE. Trimming cost V 3 bases and J 3 bases, with 4 bases left between them. This CDR3 is CASSSFYEQYF. In DNA, the CDR3 is TGTGCCAGCAGCTCCTTCTACGAGCAGTACTTC. Full variable domain (outside the CDR3, taken from reference TRBV5-6 and TRBJ2-7): DAGVTQSPTHLIKTRGQQVTLRCSPKSGHDTVSWYQQALGQGPQFIFQYYEEEERQRGNFPDRFSGHQFPNYSSELNVNALLLGDSALYLCASSSFYEQYFGPGTRLTVT.

In DNA form, the CDR3 reads TGTGCCTGGGGTGGGACAGCCGCAAGTGGCTACACCTTC. Its translation is CAWGGTAASGYTF. The rearrangement uses TRBV30 and TRBJ1-2; TRBD1 matches at 7 bases. The CDR3 has 13 residues. Losses at the gene ends were 5 bases for V and 7 bases for J; bases not matched to a gene: 10. Germline V gene sequence: CDR1 GTSNPN, CDR2 SVGIG (reference sequence).

The chain links TRBV29-1 to TRBJ2-7, with a weak D call TRBD2 (5 bases). Germline assignment: CDR1 SQVTM and CDR2 ANQGSEA. The ends were cut back, 0 bases at V and 1 base at J, with 7 bases in the middle. The CDR3 has 13 residues. The CDR3 DNA reads as TGCAGCGTTGAAGAGGACTGGTCCTACGAGCAGTACTTC. It yields the protein CSVEEDWSYEQYF.

This clone was seen just once. The V call is TRBV28, the J call TRBJ2-2; D is undetermined. The CDR3 has 13 residues. The V end was cut by 5 bases, the J end by 6 bases, with 10 bases between. Per germline, CDR1 MDHEN and CDR2 SYDVKM. The CDR3 bases are TGTGCCAGCAGTCCCGGCGAGTCCGGGGAGCTGTTTTTT. It yields the protein CASSPGESGELFF.

This rearrangement joins TRBV7-3 to TRBJ2-2; no clear D. The CDR3 totals 14 residues. In germline, CDR1 is SGHTA, CDR2 FQGTGA. The V and J ends lost 3 bases and 7 bases respectively, with 12 bases between them. CDR3 sequence (DNA): TGTGCCAGCAGCTTTCTGGCGTCGGACGGGGAGCTGTTTTTT. Its translation is CASSFLASDGELFF.

This chain links TRBV5-1 with TRBJ1-3; D not resolved. Germline V CDR1 and CDR2: SGHRS, YFSETQ. Trimming removed 2 bases from V and 7 bases from J, with 13 bases in between. CDR3 size: 14 residues. The CDR3 protein is CASSLGNMANTIYF. CDR3 DNA sequence: TGCGCCAGCAGCTTAGGGAACATGGCTAACACCATATATTTT.

V and J are TRBV29-1 and TRBJ2-1; D is undetermined. The CDR3 has 11 amino acids. In germline, CDR1 is SQVTM, CDR2 ANQGSEA. Trimming removed 4 bases at V and 5 bases at J, with 6 bases between. The CDR3 DNA reads as TGCAGCGTTGGGCAGAACAATGAGCAGTTCTTC. It translates to CSVGQNNEQFF.

The rearrangement uses TRBV5-5 and TRBJ2-4, with 12 bases fitting TRBD1. This CDR3 is built from 19 residues. The V gene's germline CDR1 is SGHKS and CDR2 YYEKEE (reference sequence). Trimming removed 0 bases from V and 1 base from J; junction bases left unmatched: 8. The CDR3 sequence: CASSLGDRGPIGAKNIQYF. Written as DNA, the CDR3 is TGTGCCAGCAGCTTGGGGGACAGGGGGCCGATAGGGGCCAAAAACATTCAGTACTTC.

The chain uses TRBV24-1 and TRBJ2-1, with TRBD2 matching over 7 bases. The J segment lost 2 bases and the V segment lost 8 bases, leaving 2 bases of the junction unmatched. Germline CDR1 and CDR2: KGHDR and SFDVKD. The CDR3 totals 13 residues. CDR3: CATIAGTYNEQFF. In DNA, the CDR3 is TGTGCCACCATAGCGGGTACCTACAATGAGCAGTTCTTC.

This sequence joins TRBV6-5 and TRBJ2-5; unclear D gene. CDR3 size: 16 residues. Trimming pared 0 bases from V and 4 bases from J, leaving 15 bases between. CDR1 is MNHEY and CDR2 is SVGAGI in the germline V gene. Here the CDR3 reads CASSYSIREDRETQYF. Written as DNA, the CDR3 is TGTGCCAGCAGTTACTCGATCCGTGAGGATCGAGAGACCCAGTACTTC.